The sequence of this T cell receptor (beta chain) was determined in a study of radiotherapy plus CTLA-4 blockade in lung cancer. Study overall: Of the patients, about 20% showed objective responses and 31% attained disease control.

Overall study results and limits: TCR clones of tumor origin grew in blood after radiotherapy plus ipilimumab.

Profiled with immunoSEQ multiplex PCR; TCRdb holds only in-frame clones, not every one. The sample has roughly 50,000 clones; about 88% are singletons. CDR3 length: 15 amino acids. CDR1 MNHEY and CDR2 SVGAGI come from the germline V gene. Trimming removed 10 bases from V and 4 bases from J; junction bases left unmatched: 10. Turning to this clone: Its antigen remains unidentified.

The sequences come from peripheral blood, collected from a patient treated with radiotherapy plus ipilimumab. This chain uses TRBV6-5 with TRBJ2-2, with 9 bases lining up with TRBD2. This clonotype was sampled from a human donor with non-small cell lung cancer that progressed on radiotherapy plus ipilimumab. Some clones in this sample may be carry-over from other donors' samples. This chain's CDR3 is CATHLTSGGTGELFF. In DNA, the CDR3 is TGTGCCACCCATTTGACTAGCGGAGGCACCGGGGAGCTGTTTTTT.